This T cell receptor beta chain emerged from a study of control samples from healthy donors and cancer patients. Libraries were prepared by immunoSEQ multiplex PCR; TCRdb keeps only in-frame clonotypes and omits some of them. The repertoire holds around 55,000 clones, with approximately 90% as singletons. The sequenced sample consisted of PBMCs. This TCR was sampled from a man between 35 and 55 years old with colorectal cancer.

The DNA of the CDR3 is TGTGCCAGCACTAGGGATCGGGGAAACATTCAGTACTTC. Its translation is CASTRDRGNIQYF. The chain is built from TRBV6-5 and TRBJ2-4; perhaps TRBD2 as D (5 bases). Germline values: CDR1 MNHEY, CDR2 SVGAGI. CDR3 length equals 13 residues. V was trimmed by 7 bases and J by 6 bases, leaving 13 bases between them.